The table lists the clone carrying this TCR beta chain with many counts. Libraries used 2 million unsorted PBMCs kept frozen in RNAlater. This record belongs to a study of neurological immune-mediated disorders. The V end was cut by 1 base, the J end by 4 bases, with 11 bases between. The CDR3 covers 14 residues. Germline V gene sequence: CDR1 SGHRS, CDR2 YFSETQ. The cDNA came from 5'RACE, which used 10-nucleotide random UMIs. Using its own MiXCR run on the 5' RACE reads, TCRdb lists one record per CDR3 protein. The profile shows roughly 30,000 distinct CDR3 sequences, under 6% of them singletons. The TCR comes from a man between 18 and 29 years old in good health. Material: PBMCs. V and J are TRBV5-1 and TRBJ1-1, with a weak D call TRBD1 (6 bases). The CDR3 loop is CASSLNRVGTEAFF. The DNA of the CDR3 is TGCGCCAGCAGCTTGAACAGGGTAGGCACTGAAGCTTTCTTT.